This TCR beta chain comes out of a study of blood T cell repertoires in COVID-19. Looked up from germline, CDR1 is KGHDR and CDR2 is SFDVKD. The CDR3 is 12 amino acids. V lost 5 bases and J lost 5, with 8 bases in between. Concerning this clone itself: The sample holds other DNA sequences that translate to the same CDR3.

Seattle patients were enrolled while actively infected and followed longitudinally. The repertoire was sequenced with immunoSEQ multiplex PCR; TCRdb's copy has only in-frame clones and lacks some. Of about 170,000 clones in the sample, around four fifths are singletons; the top ten hold approximately 2.6%. Material for sequencing was peripheral blood. The V gene is TRBV24-1, the J gene TRBJ1-2; possibly TRBD1 for D (6 bases). The source of this sequence is a woman over 75 with COVID-19, enrolled during active disease. The CDR3 nucleotides are TGTGCCACCAGTGCACAGGGTTATGGCTACACCTTC. Residues: CATSAQGYGYTF.